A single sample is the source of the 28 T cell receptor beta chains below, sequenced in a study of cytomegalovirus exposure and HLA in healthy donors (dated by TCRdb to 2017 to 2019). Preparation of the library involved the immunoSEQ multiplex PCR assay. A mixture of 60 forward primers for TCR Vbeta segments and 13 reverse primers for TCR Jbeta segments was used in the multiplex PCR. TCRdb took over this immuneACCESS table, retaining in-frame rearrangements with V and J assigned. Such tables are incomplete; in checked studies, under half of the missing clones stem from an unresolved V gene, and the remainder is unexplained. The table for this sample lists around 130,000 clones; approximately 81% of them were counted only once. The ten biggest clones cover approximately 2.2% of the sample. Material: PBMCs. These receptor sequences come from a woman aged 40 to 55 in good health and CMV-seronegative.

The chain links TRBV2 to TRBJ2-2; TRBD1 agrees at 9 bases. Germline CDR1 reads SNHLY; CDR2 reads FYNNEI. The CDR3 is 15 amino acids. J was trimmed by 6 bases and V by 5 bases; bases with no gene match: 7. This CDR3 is CASSREQGAAGELFF. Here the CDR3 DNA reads TGTGCCAGCAGTCGGGAACAGGGGGCGGCCGGGGAGCTGTTTTTT. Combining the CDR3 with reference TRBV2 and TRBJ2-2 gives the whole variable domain EPEVTQTPSHQVTQMGQEVILRCVPISNHLYFYWYRQILGQKVEFLVSFYNNEISEKSEIFDDQFSVERPDGSNFTLKIRSTKLEDSAMYFCASSREQGAAGELFFGEGSRLTVL.

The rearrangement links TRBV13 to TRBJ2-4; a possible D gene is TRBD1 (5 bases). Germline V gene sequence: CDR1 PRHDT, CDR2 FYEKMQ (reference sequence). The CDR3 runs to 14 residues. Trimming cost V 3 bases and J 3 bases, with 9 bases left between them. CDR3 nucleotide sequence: TGTGCCAGCAGCTTTCGCCAGGGCAAAAACATTCAGTACTTC. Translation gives CASSFRQGKNIQYF.

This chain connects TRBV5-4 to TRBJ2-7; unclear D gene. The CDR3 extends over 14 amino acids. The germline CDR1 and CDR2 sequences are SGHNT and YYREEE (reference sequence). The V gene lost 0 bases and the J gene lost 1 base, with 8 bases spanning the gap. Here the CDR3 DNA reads TGTGCCAGCAGCTTGGGCATCCTATCCTACGAGCAGTACTTC. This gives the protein CASSLGILSYEQYF.

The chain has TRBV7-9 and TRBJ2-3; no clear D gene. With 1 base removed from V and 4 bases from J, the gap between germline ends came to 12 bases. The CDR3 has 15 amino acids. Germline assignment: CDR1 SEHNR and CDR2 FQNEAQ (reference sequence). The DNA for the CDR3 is TGTGCCAGCAGCTTAGTTTCCAGAAAATCAGATACGCAGTATTTT. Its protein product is CASSLVSRKSDTQYF.

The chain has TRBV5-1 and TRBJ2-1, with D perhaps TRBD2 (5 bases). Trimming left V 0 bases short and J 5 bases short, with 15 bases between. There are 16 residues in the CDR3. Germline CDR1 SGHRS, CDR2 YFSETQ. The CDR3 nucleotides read TGCGCCAGCAGCTTGGCTCCGGGATCGGCAAACAATGAGCAGTTCTTC. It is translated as CASSLAPGSANNEQFF.

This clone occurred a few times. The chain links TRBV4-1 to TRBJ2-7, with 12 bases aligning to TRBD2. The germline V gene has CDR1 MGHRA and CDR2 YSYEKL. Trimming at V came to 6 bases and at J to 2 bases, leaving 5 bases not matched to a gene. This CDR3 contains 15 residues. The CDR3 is CASRRGLAGTYEQYF. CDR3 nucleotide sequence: TGCGCCAGCAGACGAGGACTAGCGGGGACCTACGAGCAGTACTTC.

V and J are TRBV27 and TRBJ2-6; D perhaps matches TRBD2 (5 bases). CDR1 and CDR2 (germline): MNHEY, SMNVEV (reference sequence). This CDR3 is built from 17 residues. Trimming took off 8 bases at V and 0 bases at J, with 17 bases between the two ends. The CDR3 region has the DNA TGTGCCAGCTCCCGGGGTGCCTCCTTCTCTGGGGCCAACGTCCTGACTTTC. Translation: CASSRGASFSGANVLTF.

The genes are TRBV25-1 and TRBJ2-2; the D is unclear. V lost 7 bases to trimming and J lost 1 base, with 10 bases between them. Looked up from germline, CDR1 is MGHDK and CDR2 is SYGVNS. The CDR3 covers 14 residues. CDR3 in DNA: TGTGCCAGCACTGTCTCAGGGAACACCGGGGAGCTGTTTTTT. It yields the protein CASTVSGNTGELFF.

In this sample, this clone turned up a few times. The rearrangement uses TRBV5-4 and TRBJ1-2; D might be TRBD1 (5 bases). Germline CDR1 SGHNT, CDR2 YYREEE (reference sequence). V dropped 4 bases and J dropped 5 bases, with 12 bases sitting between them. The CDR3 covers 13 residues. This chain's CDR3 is CASSPPGEYGYTF. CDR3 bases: TGTGCCAGCAGCCCCCCGGGGGAGTATGGCTACACCTTC.

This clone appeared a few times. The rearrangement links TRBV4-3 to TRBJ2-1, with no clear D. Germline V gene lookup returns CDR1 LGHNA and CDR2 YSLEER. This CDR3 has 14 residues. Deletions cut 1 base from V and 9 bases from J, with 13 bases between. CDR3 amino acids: CASSQVLSSREQFF. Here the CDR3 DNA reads TGCGCCAGCAGCCAAGTTTTATCGTCTCGTGAGCAGTTCTTC.

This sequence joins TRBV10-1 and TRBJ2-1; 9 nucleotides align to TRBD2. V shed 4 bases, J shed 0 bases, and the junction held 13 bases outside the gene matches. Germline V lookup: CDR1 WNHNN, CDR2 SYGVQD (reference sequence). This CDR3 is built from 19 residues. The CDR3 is CASSGKVAGVTFSYNEQFF. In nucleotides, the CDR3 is TGCGCCAGCAGTGGGAAAGTAGCGGGAGTTACCTTCTCCTACAATGAGCAGTTCTTC.

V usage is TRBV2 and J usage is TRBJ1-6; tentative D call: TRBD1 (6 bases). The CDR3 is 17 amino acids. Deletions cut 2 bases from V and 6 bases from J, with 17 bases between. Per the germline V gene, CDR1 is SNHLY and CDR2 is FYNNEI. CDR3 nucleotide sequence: TGTGCCAGCAGTGAAATCCGTATCGGACAGAGTAATTCACCCCTCCACTTT. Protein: CASSEIRIGQSNSPLHF.

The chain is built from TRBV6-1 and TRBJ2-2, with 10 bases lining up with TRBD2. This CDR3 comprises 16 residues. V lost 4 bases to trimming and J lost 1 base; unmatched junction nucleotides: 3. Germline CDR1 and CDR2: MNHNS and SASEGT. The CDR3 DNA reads TGTGCCAGCAGTGGTTTAGCGGGAGGGAACACCGGGGAGCTGTTTTTT. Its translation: CASSGLAGGNTGELFF.

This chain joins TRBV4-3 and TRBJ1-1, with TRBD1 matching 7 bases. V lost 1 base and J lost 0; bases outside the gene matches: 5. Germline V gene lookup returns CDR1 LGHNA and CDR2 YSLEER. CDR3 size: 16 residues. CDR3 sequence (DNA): TGCGCCAGCAGCCAAGGGGCAGGGGGAATGAACACTGAAGCTTTCTTT. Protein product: CASSQGAGGMNTEAFF.

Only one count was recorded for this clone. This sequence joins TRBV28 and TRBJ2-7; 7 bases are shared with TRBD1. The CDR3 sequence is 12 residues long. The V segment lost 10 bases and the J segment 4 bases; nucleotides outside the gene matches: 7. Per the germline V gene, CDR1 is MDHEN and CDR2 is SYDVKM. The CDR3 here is CATRQGLYEQYF. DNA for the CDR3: TGTGCCACCCGACAGGGCTTGTACGAGCAGTACTTC.

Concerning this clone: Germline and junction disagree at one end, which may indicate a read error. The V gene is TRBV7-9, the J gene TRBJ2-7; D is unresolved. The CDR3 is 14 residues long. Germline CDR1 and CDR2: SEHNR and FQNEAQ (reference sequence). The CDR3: CSSSSAVYSYEQYF. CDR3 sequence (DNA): TGTTCCAGCAGCTCGGCGGTCTACTCCTACGAGCAGTACTTC.

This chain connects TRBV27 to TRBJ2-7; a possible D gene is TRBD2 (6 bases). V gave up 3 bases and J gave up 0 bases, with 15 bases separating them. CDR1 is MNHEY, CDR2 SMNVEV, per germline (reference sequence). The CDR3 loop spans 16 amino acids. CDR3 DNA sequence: TGTGCCAGCAGTTTGCGAGGCGGGATGAGCTCCTACGAGCAGTACTTC. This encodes CASSLRGGMSSYEQYF.

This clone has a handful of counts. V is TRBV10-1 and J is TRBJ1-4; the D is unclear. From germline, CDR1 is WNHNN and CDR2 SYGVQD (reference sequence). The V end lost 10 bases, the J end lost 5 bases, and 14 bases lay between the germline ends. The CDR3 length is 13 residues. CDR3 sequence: CATFRVQNEKLFF. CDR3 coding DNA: TGCGCCACCTTTCGGGTCCAAAATGAAAAACTGTTTTTT.

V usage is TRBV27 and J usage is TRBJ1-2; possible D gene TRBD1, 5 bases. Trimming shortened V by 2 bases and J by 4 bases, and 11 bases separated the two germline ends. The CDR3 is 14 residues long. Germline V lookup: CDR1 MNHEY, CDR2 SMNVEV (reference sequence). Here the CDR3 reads CASSLVPGIYGYTF. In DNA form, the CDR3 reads TGTGCCAGCAGTTTAGTCCCAGGGATCTATGGCTACACCTTC.

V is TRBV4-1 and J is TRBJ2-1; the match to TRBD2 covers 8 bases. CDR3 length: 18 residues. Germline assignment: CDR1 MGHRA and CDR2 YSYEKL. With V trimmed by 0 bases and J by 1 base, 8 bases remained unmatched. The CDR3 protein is CASSQDLSLADSYNEQFF. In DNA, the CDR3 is TGCGCCAGCAGCCAAGATCTTTCACTAGCGGATTCCTACAATGAGCAGTTCTTC.

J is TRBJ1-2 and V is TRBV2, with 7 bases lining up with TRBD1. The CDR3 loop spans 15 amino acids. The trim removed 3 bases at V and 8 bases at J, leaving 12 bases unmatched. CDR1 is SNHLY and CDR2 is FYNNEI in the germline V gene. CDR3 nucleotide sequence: TGTGCCAGCAGTGATGGTAGGGGGCGGATTTACGGCTACACCTTC. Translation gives CASSDGRGRIYGYTF.

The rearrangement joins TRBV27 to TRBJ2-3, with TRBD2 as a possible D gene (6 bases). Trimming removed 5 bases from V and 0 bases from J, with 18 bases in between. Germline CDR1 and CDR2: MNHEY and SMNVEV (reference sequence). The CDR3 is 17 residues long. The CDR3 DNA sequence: TGTGCCAGCAGTATGGGACTTCTCTCCACTAGCACAGATACGCAGTATTTT. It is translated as CASSMGLLSTSTDTQYF.

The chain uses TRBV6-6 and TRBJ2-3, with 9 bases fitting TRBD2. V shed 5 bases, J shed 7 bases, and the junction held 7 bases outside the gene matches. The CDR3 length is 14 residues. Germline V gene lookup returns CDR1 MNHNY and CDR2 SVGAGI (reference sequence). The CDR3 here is CASSMSGGTNTQYF. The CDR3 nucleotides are TGTGCCAGCAGTATGAGCGGGGGGACCAATACGCAGTATTTT.

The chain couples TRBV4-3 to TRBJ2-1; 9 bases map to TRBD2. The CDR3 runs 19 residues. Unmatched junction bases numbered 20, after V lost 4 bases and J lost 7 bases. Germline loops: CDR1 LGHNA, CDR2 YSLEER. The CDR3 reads CASSLRGGAGLAGRNEQFF. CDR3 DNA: TGCGCCAGCAGCCTACGAGGGGGCGCGGGGCTAGCGGGACGGAATGAGCAGTTCTTC.

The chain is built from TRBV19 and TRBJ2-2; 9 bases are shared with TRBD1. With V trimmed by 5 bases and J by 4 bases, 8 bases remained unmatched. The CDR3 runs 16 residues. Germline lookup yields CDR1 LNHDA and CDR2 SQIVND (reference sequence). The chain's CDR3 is CASSPGQGLRTGELFF. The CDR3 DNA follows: TGTGCCAGTAGTCCTGGACAGGGGCTGCGCACCGGGGAGCTGTTTTTT.

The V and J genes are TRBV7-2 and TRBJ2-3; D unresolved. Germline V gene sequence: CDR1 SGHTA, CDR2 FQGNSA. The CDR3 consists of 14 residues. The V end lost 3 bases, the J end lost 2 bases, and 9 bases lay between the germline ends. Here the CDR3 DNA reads TGTGCCAGCAGCTTGAGGCCCACCACAGATACGCAGTATTTT. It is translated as CASSLRPTTDTQYF. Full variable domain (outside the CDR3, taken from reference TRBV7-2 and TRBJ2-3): GAGVSQSPSNKVTEKGKDVELRCDPISGHTALYWYRQSLGQGLEFLIYFQGNSAPDKSGLPSDRFSAERTGGSVSTLTIQRTQQEDSAVYLCASSLRPTTDTQYFGPGTRLTVL.

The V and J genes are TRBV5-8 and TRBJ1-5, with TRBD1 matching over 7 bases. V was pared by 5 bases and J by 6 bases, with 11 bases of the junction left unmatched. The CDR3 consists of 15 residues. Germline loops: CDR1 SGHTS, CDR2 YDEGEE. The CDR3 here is CASRQGQVVFQPQHF. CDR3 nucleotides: TGTGCCAGCAGACAAGGACAGGTTGTGTTTCAGCCCCAGCATTTT.

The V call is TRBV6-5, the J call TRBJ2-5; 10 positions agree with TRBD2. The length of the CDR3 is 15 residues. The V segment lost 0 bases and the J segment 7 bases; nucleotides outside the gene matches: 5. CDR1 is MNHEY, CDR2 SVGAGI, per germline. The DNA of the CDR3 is TGTGCCAGCAGTTACTCGCTAGCGGGGGTAGTGACCCAGTACTTC. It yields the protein CASSYSLAGVVTQYF.